This T cell receptor (beta chain) was recorded in a study of T cell changes during pregnancy in multiple sclerosis. Libraries were prepared by immunoSEQ multiplex PCR; TCRdb keeps only in-frame clonotypes and omits some of them. The data hold about 100,000 clones, with approximately 91% observed a single time. The sequenced sample was peripheral blood, obtained in the second trimester of pregnancy. The origin of this receptor is a female donor with multiple sclerosis, enrolled in a pregnancy study.

The CDR3 protein is CSALDLTDTQYF. The DNA of the CDR3 is TGCAGCGCCCTAGATCTCACAGATACGCAGTATTTT. V is TRBV29-1 and J is TRBJ2-3; no definite D call. Per the germline V gene, CDR1 is SQVTM and CDR2 is ANQGSEA. The CDR3 runs 12 residues. Trimming stripped 7 bases from V and 2 bases from J, with 10 bases between.